The clone carrying this T cell receptor (beta chain) came up many times. Its antigen is currently unknown. TCRdb redid the calling of the multiplex PCR reads with MiXCR, one entry per CDR3 protein. The top ten clones hold about 4.1% of a sample with some 170,000 distinct CDR3 sequences, about 33% of them seen once. The data are from a study of breast tumors, draining lymph nodes, adjacent tissues. Study findings and constraints: Compared with lymph nodes, tumors were less diverse; compared with nontumor tissue, more. Luminal-like breast cancer showed significantly higher tumor–nontumor repertoire similarity than basal-like. That most tumor T cells come from lymph nodes remained unproven. Most tumor T cells seemingly derive from lymph node, then expand in tumor.

Breast cancer patients provided tissue from their axillary draining lymph nodes. The CDR3 totals 14 residues. V was shortened by 4 bases and J by 2 bases, with 8 bases between the two germline ends. Per germline, CDR1 SGHAT and CDR2 FQNNGV. Sequenced material: axillary lymph node tissue. This clonotype was obtained from a female donor with breast cancer. Some clones in this sample may be carry-over from other donors' samples. The rearrangement uses TRBV11-2 and TRBJ2-2; D uncertain. The CDR3 coding sequence is TGTGCCAGCAGCTGGGCCCTCAACACCGGGGAGCTGTTTTTT. Residues: CASSWALNTGELFF.